This TCR beta chain was retrieved from a study of T cells in Graves' hyperthyroidism and ophthalmopathy. Study findings and constraints: Clonotypes that were expanded in thyroid above 0.001 mostly appeared in blood too.

This clonotype was detected many times. Its antigen remains unidentified. CDR1 is ENHRY, CDR2 SYGVKD, per germline. The CDR3 extends over 13 amino acids. The V end lost 7 bases, the J end lost 4 bases, and 13 bases lay between the germline ends. Graves' hyperthyroidism without ophthalmopathy progression within 18 months was termed stable. Any patient presenting with uncontrolled infection, other autoimmune disease, pregnancy or lactation was left out. 9 to 10 ml fresh peripheral blood yielded the PBMCs. TCR beta CDR3 sequences were amplified from RNA transcripts. Initially, a first-round RT-PCR of the TCR CDR3 employed the HTBI primer set. MiXCR was run by TCRdb on the multiplex PCR reads, yielding one entry per CDR3 protein. Found here are about 840,000 distinct CDR3 sequences, 35% to 40% of them singletons; the top ten hold 8.9%.

This chain connects TRBV10-3 to TRBJ1-1, with D perhaps matching TRBD1 (6 bases). This TCR was recovered from a young man with Graves' hyperthyroidism. Sequences were obtained from blood. CDR3 in DNA: TGTGCCATCACCCAAGGGGGACTCACTGAAGCTTTCTTT. It translates to CAITQGGLTEAFF.